This TCR beta chain appears in the sequencing data of a study of identical twins (dated by TCRdb to the mid-2010s). The study in broad terms: TCR alpha and beta repertoires from monozygotic twins, unrelated adults of various ages and cord blood were deep-sequenced to test whether fetal clonotypes persist. Replicate twin experiments were performed at different times using different library preparation protocols to rule out contamination. Broader findings and caveats from the paper: Conclusions relied on cross-sectional statistical analysis, since the same donors could not be followed over many years. In monozygotic twins, out-of-frame TCR alpha sharing was systematically underestimated by recombination models, although the models agreed with sharing between unrelated individuals. Excess twin sharing in beta out-of-frame sequences was weaker because fewer shared sequences lowered the signal-to-noise ratio. Out-of-frame TCR alpha sequences shared between twins showed an excess of low generation-probability sequences compared with coincidental sharing between unrelated individuals. Fewer insertions were carried by abundant cord blood beta clonotypes, a similar but weaker trend appeared in young adult naive repertoires, and no such trend appeared in memory repertoires. Invariant T cells such as MAIT and iNKT could partly confound zero-insertion analyses, although diverse VJ usage argued against such confounding for most clonotypes.

Every donor was a healthy Caucasian. Three pairs of female monozygotic twins, all aged roughly 18 to 29 years, were included in the twin cohort. Peripheral blood mononuclear cells were used as the source from which RNA for TCR libraries was isolated. A word on this clonotype: The antigen it binds to is not known. No base quality values were provided; no much bigger clone lies one nucleotide off.

After removal of 1 base from V and 1 base from J, the junction retains 10 bases not matched to a gene. The CDR3, from cysteine to phenylalanine, totals 18 residues. Kept here is only the CDR3 DNA, which spans 54 bases and is read in frame from base 1. Per the germline V gene, MNHNS is the CDR1 and SASEGT is the CDR2. Receptor libraries were prepared by 5' RACE. Sequencer: Illumina HiSeq 2000. Template switching added a universal primer binding site, and the final cDNA carried a unique molecular identifier that allowed TCR cDNA molecules to be counted accurately. Specific primers in the conserved constant-segment region were used to synthesize first-strand cDNA for the TCR alpha and beta chains. To control for contamination, every cDNA library was double barcoded, receiving both a SMART-Mk sample barcode and Illumina barcodes. TruSeq adapter sequences and Illumina sample barcodes were added in two successive PCR steps. The Illumina HiSeq platform was used with custom primers to sequence TCR alpha and beta cDNA libraries. On the study's bioinformatics: MiGEC was used to process raw reads and extract unique molecular identifiers, and MiXCR was used to find CDR3 positions. For each individual, recombination models were inferred using an EM algorithm with the repgenHMM and IGoR tools. Shared clonotypes were analyzed with the tcR package in R, and sharing was normalized by the product of cloneset sizes. Out-of-frame nonproductive sequences were analyzed to study raw recombination free of thymic and clonal selection effects. TCRdb reprocessing: public reads trimmed at Q25 with fastp, clones called with MiXCR, in-frame beta chains kept. Every CDR3 protein is listed once, alongside the most common genes and DNA of its rows. Here the V and J calls rest on TCRdb's processing, not on the authors' analysis. The sample table holds fewer than 650,000 distinct CDR3 sequences, of which about 7.6% were seen once. Of the sample, 1.6% falls within the top ten clones.

This same sample was also part of a study on yellow fever vaccine responses in identical twins. The second publication reports: According to the authors, in identical twins the way T cells responded to vaccination appeared partly convergent and partly personalized. Focusing on identical twins, the study followed the T cell clones that responded to the vaccine, and did so with precision.

The clonotype originates from a woman younger than 35 in good health. This receptor chain uses TRBV6-1 and TRBJ2-7; 10 bases in between match TRBD2. Sequences were obtained from PBMCs. The sequenced DNA: TGTGCCAGCAGTGAAGGTCCCCCGGGACTAGCGCCTTCCTACGAGCAGTACTTC. It codes for CASSEGPPGLAPSYEQYF.